The subject of this entry is one T cell receptor beta chain. Its antigen is not identified. PCR used 60 Vbeta primers and 13 Jbeta primers. Sequencing used immunoSEQ multiplex PCR; TCRdb keeps in-frame clones, though not all of them. The sample comprises about 160,000 clones, around three quarters of which are singletons, and about 2% rests with the top ten. This sample is drawn from a study of cytomegalovirus exposure and HLA in healthy donors. The study sampled nominally healthy donors, though unrecorded immune exposures were likely. With V trimmed by 1 base and J by 6 bases, 5 bases remained unmatched. This CDR3 region has 15 residues. Germline CDR1 and CDR2: LNHDA and SQIVND (reference sequence). Notes on the study in general: A highly shared variant cluster was judged a likely technical artifact. In a later analysis, TCR beta V- and J-gene trimming was associated with a missense DCLRE1C variant. Specificity of a few CMV-associated chains for CMV antigens was verified in vitro.

V is TRBV19 and J is TRBJ2-1, with 8 nucleotides matching TRBD1. The sequenced material came from PBMCs. The TCR comes from a man aged 35 to 55 in good health and CMV-seronegative. This chain's CDR3 is CASSIVDRGGNEQFF. The CDR3 DNA is TGTGCCAGTAGTATAGTCGACAGGGGCGGCAATGAGCAGTTCTTC.